This record covers a single TCR beta chain. Sequencing was performed with immunoSEQ multiplex PCR; in TCRdb, only in-frame clones are kept and a portion is missing. The sample includes more than 100,000 clones, roughly 91% of them seen just once. This sample stems from a study of T cell responses to AZD1222 COVID-19 vaccine. Sequencing used peripheral blood, obtained on day 0 of AZD1222 vaccination. This receptor was identified in an adult in good health.

The CDR3 bases are TGTGCCAGCAGCGTAGCTGGGGGGTTCAATGAAAAACTGTTTTTT. This codes for CASSVAGGFNEKLFF. The chain joins TRBV9 to TRBJ1-4, with a possible D match to TRBD1 (5 bases). Trimming shortened V by 0 bases and J by 5 bases, and 11 bases separated the two germline ends. The CDR3 consists of 15 residues. Per the germline V gene, CDR1 is SGDLS and CDR2 is YYNGEE.